Sequencing of this T cell receptor (beta chain) was carried out in a study of blood T cell repertoires in COVID-19. This CDR3 has 17 residues. Germline trimming cut 5 bases from V and 0 bases from J; bases unmatched to any gene: 11. Germline assignment: CDR1 LNHDA and CDR2 SQIVND (reference sequence). The assay was immunoSEQ multiplex PCR, and TCRdb's table has in-frame clones only and misses some. The sample contains under 300,000 clones, roughly 88% of which appear only once. This rearrangement joins TRBV19 to TRBJ2-3, with 7 bases identical to TRBD2. The TCR originated in a man between 35 and 55 years old who had recovered from COVID-19. Sequenced sample: peripheral blood. DNA for the CDR3: TGTGCCAGTAGTGCCGTCCCGGGACTAACTAGCACAGATACGCAGTATTTT. As protein: CASSAVPGLTSTDTQYF.